The 21 T cell receptor beta chains reported below all come from one sample, sequenced in a study of T cell responses to AZD1222 COVID-19 vaccine. The assay was immunoSEQ multiplex PCR, and TCRdb's table has in-frame clones only and misses some. The table shows 100,000 to 150,000 clones, with around 87% occurring only once. Sequenced material: peripheral blood, taken 28 days after the second AZD1222 dose. The receptors shown here come from an adult who received the AZD1222 COVID-19 vaccine.

The chain has TRBV3-1 (or the pseudogene TRBV3-2) and TRBJ2-7, with 14 positions matching TRBD2. Germline CDR1 reads LGHDT; CDR2 reads YNNKEL (reference sequence). This CDR3 contains 16 residues. V was pared by 4 bases and J by 2 bases, with 4 bases of the junction left unmatched. Here the CDR3 DNA reads TGTGCCAGCAGCCCCTCGGGACTAGCGGGGGCCTACGAGCAGTACTTC. Protein product: CASSPSGLAGAYEQYF.

The gene calls are TRBV10-1 and TRBJ2-3; D gene unclear. Germline V gene sequence: CDR1 WNHNN, CDR2 SYGVQD (reference sequence). Trimming shortened V by 5 bases and J by 5 bases, and 14 bases separated the two germline ends. The CDR3 totals 14 residues. CDR3 residues: CASSSAREQDTQYF. The DNA of the CDR3 is TGCGCCAGCAGTTCGGCTAGAGAGCAAGATACGCAGTATTTT.

The V and J genes are TRBV28 and TRBJ1-5; D is unclear. The CDR3 is 12 residues long. Germline V gene lookup returns CDR1 MDHEN and CDR2 SYDVKM. Trimming took off 7 bases at V and 6 bases at J, with 10 bases between the two ends. CDR3 amino acids: CASKSPVQPQHF. The CDR3 region has the DNA TGTGCCAGCAAGTCGCCTGTTCAGCCCCAGCATTTT.

Here the CDR3 DNA reads TGTGCCAGCAGCCAGGGGACAGGGACATATGGCTACACCTTC. Translated, it gives CASSQGTGTYGYTF. V gene TRBV3-1 (or the pseudogene TRBV3-2) combines with J gene TRBJ1-2; TRBD1 agrees at 9 bases. Germline CDR1 and CDR2: LGHDT and YNNKEL (reference sequence). V lost 3 bases and J lost 5; bases outside the gene matches: 4. This CDR3 has 14 residues.

This chain joins TRBV19 and TRBJ1-2; D is possibly TRBD1 (5 bases). Germline CDR1 and CDR2: LNHDA and SQIVND (reference sequence). Trimming stripped 5 bases from V and 2 bases from J, with 24 bases between. The CDR3 has 18 amino acids. In nucleotides, the CDR3 is TGTGCCAGTAGTCCACCACCCACTAAGGGGAGATCAAACTATGGCTACACCTTC. This encodes CASSPPPTKGRSNYGYTF.

This chain joins TRBV28 and TRBJ1-1; maybe TRBD1 (5 bases). Per germline, CDR1 MDHEN and CDR2 SYDVKM. The V and J ends lost 5 bases and 4 bases respectively, with 14 bases between them. CDR3 length: 14 amino acids. CDR3 protein: CASSGGWGGTEAFF. CDR3 in DNA: TGTGCCAGCAGTGGGGGTTGGGGGGGCACTGAAGCTTTCTTT.

In its sample, this clone was seen once. The chain uses TRBV7-9 and TRBJ2-7; D unresolved. V was pared by 5 bases and J by 3 bases, with 8 bases between. Germline CDR1 is SEHNR and CDR2 is FQNEAQ (reference sequence). The CDR3 loop spans 12 amino acids. The CDR3: CASSPPRYEQYF. In DNA, the CDR3 is TGTGCCAGCAGCCCTCCCCGCTACGAGCAGTACTTC. Variable domain in full (rest from reference TRBV7-9 and TRBJ2-7): DTGVSQNPRHKITKRGQNVTFRCDPISEHNRLYWYRQTLGQGPEFLTYFQNEAQLEKSRLLSDRFSAERPKGSFSTLEIQRTEQGDSAMYLCASSPPRYEQYFGPGTRLTVT.

The chain combines TRBV7-9 with TRBJ1-1; no firm D call. V lost 0 bases to trimming and J lost 1 base, with 6 bases between them. The CDR3 is made up of 14 amino acids. Germline V gene sequence: CDR1 SEHNR, CDR2 FQNEAQ (reference sequence). CDR3 in DNA: TGTGCCAGCAGCTTAGCGCAACCGAACACTGAAGCTTTCTTT. Its protein is CASSLAQPNTEAFF. The full variable domain, completed using reference TRBV7-9 and TRBJ1-1, is DTGVSQNPRHKITKRGQNVTFRCDPISEHNRLYWYRQTLGQGPEFLTYFQNEAQLEKSRLLSDRFSAERPKGSFSTLEIQRTEQGDSAMYLCASSLAQPNTEAFFGQGTRLTVV.

This chain links TRBV5-1 with TRBJ2-6; the D gene is possibly TRBD2 (5 bases). Trimming cost V 2 bases and J 0 bases, with 12 bases left between them. The CDR3 totals 17 residues. CDR1 and CDR2 from the germline V gene are SGHRS and YFSETQ. DNA of the CDR3: TGCGCCAGCAGCTTAGTAATTGGGAGCTCTGGGGCCAACGTCCTGACTTTC. It specifies CASSLVIGSSGANVLTF.

The CDR3 loop reads CASSKSGGNQPQHF. The CDR3 DNA reads TGTGCCAGTAGTAAATCAGGGGGCAATCAGCCCCAGCATTTT. The rearrangement joins TRBV19 to TRBJ1-5, with a possible D match to TRBD1 (6 bases). Trimming stripped 4 bases from V and 2 bases from J, with 9 bases between. Germline assignment: CDR1 LNHDA and CDR2 SQIVND (reference sequence). This CDR3 has 14 residues.

The CDR3 region is CASSLKGRTYEQYF. DNA of the CDR3: TGTGCCAGCAGCTTAAAAGGGCGGACCTACGAGCAGTACTTC. The chain has TRBV7-2 and TRBJ2-7; no firm D call. This CDR3 spans 14 amino acids. Trimming left V 2 bases short and J 2 bases short, with 10 bases between. Germline V gives CDR1 SGHTA, CDR2 FQGNSA.

The chain joins TRBV30 to TRBJ2-2; tentatively, D is TRBD1 (6 bases). Germline assignment: CDR1 GTSNPN and CDR2 SVGIG (reference sequence). The CDR3 spans 12 residues. V shed 1 base and J shed 9 bases, with 9 bases lying between them. This CDR3 reads CAWSGQARELFF. In DNA, the CDR3 is TGTGCCTGGAGTGGACAGGCAAGGGAGCTGTTTTTT.

The V call is TRBV5-1, the J call TRBJ2-1; 9 nucleotides agree with TRBD2. CDR3 length equals 15 residues. The V gene end was trimmed by 0 bases and the J gene end by 10 bases; junction bases not matched to a gene: 8. The germline CDR1 and CDR2 sequences are SGHRS and YFSETQ. CDR3 sequence reads: CASSLAPLAGWEQFF. The CDR3 nucleotides read TGCGCCAGCAGCTTGGCCCCACTAGCGGGTTGGGAGCAGTTCTTC.

CDR3 in amino acids: CASSAGLGADTQYF. The CDR3 DNA reads TGTGCCAGCAGCGCCGGACTTGGTGCAGATACGCAGTATTTT. The V call is TRBV7-9, the J call TRBJ2-3; TRBD2 is a possible D gene (5 bases). The V end lost 5 bases, the J end lost 4 bases, and 13 bases lay between the germline ends. The CDR3 is 14 residues long. Germline V lookup: CDR1 SEHNR, CDR2 FQNEAQ (reference sequence).

The V gene is TRBV6-2 or TRBV6-3, the J gene TRBJ2-6; D unclear. With 3 bases removed from V and 2 bases from J, the gap between germline ends came to 14 bases. Germline CDR1 MNHEY, CDR2 SVGEGT. This CDR3 spans 17 amino acids. The CDR3 sequence: CASSYDIFGTGANVLTF. The CDR3 DNA reads TGTGCCAGCAGTTATGATATCTTTGGGACTGGGGCCAACGTCCTGACTTTC.

For the CDR3, the DNA is TGTGCCAGCAGTGAATCCCAATTTTACAATGAGCAGTTCTTC. Its protein is CASSESQFYNEQFF. The chain couples TRBV6-1 to TRBJ2-1, with D unclear. In germline, CDR1 is MNHNS, CDR2 SASEGT. The CDR3 sequence is 14 residues long. The ends were cut back, 2 bases at V and 4 bases at J, with 9 bases in the middle.

This clone occurred once. This chain connects TRBV27 to TRBJ1-5; tentatively, D is TRBD1 (5 bases). CDR3 length: 14 residues. The V end lost 5 bases, the J end lost 3 bases, and 11 bases lay between the germline ends. Germline loops: CDR1 MNHEY, CDR2 SMNVEV (reference sequence). CDR3 region: CASSRAGSNQPQHF. DNA for the CDR3: TGTGCCAGCAGTAGAGCAGGGTCCAATCAGCCCCAGCATTTT.

V is TRBV12-5 and J is TRBJ1-2; D gene ambiguous. Germline V lookup: CDR1 LGHNT, CDR2 FRNRAP. The CDR3 has 12 amino acids. Trimming left V 4 bases short and J 8 bases short, with 11 bases between. The CDR3 bases are TGTGCTAGTGGTTCCGAGTATTACGGCTACACCTTC. It encodes CASGSEYYGYTF.

The chain employs TRBV12-3 or TRBV12-4 and TRBJ2-7; D remains unclear. V lost 1 base to trimming and J lost 4 bases, with 8 bases between them. The CDR3 totals 13 residues. The CDR3 nucleotides read TGTGCCAGCAGTTTAGGGACGGATTACGAGCAGTACTTC. Translating it yields CASSLGTDYEQYF.

CDR3 nucleotides: TGTGCCAGCAGCTCCCCCAGGGATGGAGGGACAGGGACCTACGAGCAGTACTTC. This encodes CASSSPRDGGTGTYEQYF. This chain joins TRBV9 and TRBJ2-7, with 9 bases matching TRBD1. The CDR3 contains 18 residues. Germline trimming cut 4 bases from V and 2 bases from J; bases unmatched to any gene: 16. CDR1 is SGDLS and CDR2 is YYNGEE in the germline V gene.

This sequence joins TRBV7-8 and TRBJ1-6; D remains ambiguous. V lost 3 bases and J lost 8, with 8 bases in between. This CDR3 region has 13 residues. The germline V gene has CDR1 SGHVS and CDR2 FQNEAQ. DNA of the CDR3: TGTGCCAGCAGCTTGGGCGGTGATTCACCCCTCCACTTT. Translated: CASSLGGDSPLHF. The full variable domain, in which reference TRBV7-8 and TRBJ1-6 provide the parts outside the CDR3, is GAGVSQSPRYKVAKRGQDVALRCDPISGHVSLFWYQQALGQGPEFLTYFQNEAQLDKSGLPSDRFFAERPEGSVSTLKIQRTQQEDSAVYLCASSLGGDSPLHFGNGTRLTVT.